The present entry profiles one T cell receptor (beta chain) with its context. The entry originates in a study of T cell clones after liver transplantation. Libraries were prepared by immunoSEQ multiplex PCR; TCRdb keeps only in-frame clonotypes and omits some of them. The table records 40,000 to 65,000 clones, about 81% of them present only once. Unmatched junction bases numbered 4, after V lost 0 bases and J lost 1 base. CDR3 size: 16 residues. Germline V gene data show CDR1 as SGHRS and CDR2 as YFSETQ. This clonotype was sampled from a human donor who received a liver transplant. The sample consisted of CD4+ T cells from blood, taken before liver transplant. The gene calls are TRBV5-1 and TRBJ2-5; TRBD2 aligns across 9 bases. The CDR3 sequence: CASSLGRAGGQETQYF. As DNA, the CDR3 is TGCGCCAGCAGCTTGGGTCGAGCGGGAGGCCAAGAGACCCAGTACTTC.